Shown below are 13 T cell receptor beta chains from a single sample sequenced in a study of cytomegalovirus exposure and HLA in healthy donors. 60 Vbeta and 13 Jbeta primers were used in PCR. Libraries were prepared by immunoSEQ multiplex PCR; TCRdb keeps only in-frame clonotypes and omits some of them. The sample consists of around 150,000 clones, nearly 80% of them appearing once. Sequencing was performed on PBMCs. These receptors all stem from a man between 25 and 39 years old in good health and CMV-seronegative.

This chain links TRBV30 with TRBJ1-2; D possibly corresponds to TRBD1 (6 bases). The germline V and J ends were trimmed by 0 bases and 8 bases, with 16 bases remaining between them. The CDR3 extends over 14 amino acids. Germline V gene lookup returns CDR1 GTSNPN and CDR2 SVGIG (reference sequence). This CDR3 is CAWSVGTPPLGYTF. CDR3 sequence (DNA): TGTGCCTGGAGTGTTGGGACACCCCCCCTGGGCTACACCTTC.

The rearrangement links TRBV15 to TRBJ1-3; D uncertain. V was cut by 1 base and J by 0 bases, with 16 bases left in between. The CDR3 has 18 amino acids. Per the germline V gene, CDR1 is LNHNV and CDR2 is YYDKDF (reference sequence). CDR3 nucleotides: TGTGCCACCAGCAGAGGTGACACAACTTCTTCCTCTGGAAACACCATATATTTT. Translation: CATSRGDTTSSSGNTIYF.

This chain links TRBV14 with TRBJ1-1; TRBD1 aligns across 10 bases. Germline values: CDR1 SGHDN, CDR2 FVKESK. The J segment lost 5 bases and the V segment lost 3 bases, leaving 12 bases of the junction unmatched. This CDR3 comprises 17 residues. CDR3 in amino acids: CASSQTGGEDLATEAFF. The CDR3 nucleotides are TGTGCCAGCAGCCAGACAGGGGGCGAGGACCTAGCGACTGAAGCTTTCTTT.

The chain couples TRBV7-2 to TRBJ2-7; 7 bases map to TRBD1. V was pared by 5 bases and J by 3 bases, with 7 bases of the junction left unmatched. This CDR3 contains 14 residues. CDR1 and CDR2 (germline): SGHTA, FQGNSA. The CDR3 DNA follows: TGTGCCAGCAGCCCTCTGACAGGGATCTACGAGCAGTACTTC. Protein product: CASSPLTGIYEQYF.

CDR3 amino acids: CASSLEAGSTDTQYF. The CDR3 bases are TGTGCCAGCAGCTTAGAAGCGGGGAGCACAGATACGCAGTATTTT. The chain recombines TRBV7-8 with TRBJ2-3, with 7 bases identical to TRBD2. Per the germline V gene, CDR1 is SGHVS and CDR2 is FQNEAQ. V lost 1 base and J lost 0; bases outside the gene matches: 1. The CDR3 spans 15 residues.

This clone was counted once. The chain recombines TRBV9 with TRBJ2-6; D possibly corresponds to TRBD2 (5 bases). The CDR3 runs to 18 residues. Germline loops: CDR1 SGDLS, CDR2 YYNGEE. The V end lost 0 bases, the J end lost 0 bases, and 13 bases lay between the germline ends. The CDR3: CASSVAPAGISGANVLTF. The CDR3 bases are TGTGCCAGCAGCGTAGCTCCTGCGGGCATCTCTGGGGCCAACGTCCTGACTTTC.

The gene calls are TRBV23-1 and TRBJ2-5; D might be TRBD1 (6 bases). TRBV23-1 qualifies as an ORF whose function is uncertain. The V end lost 9 bases, the J end lost 5 bases, and 22 bases lay between the germline ends. The CDR3 covers 15 residues. The CDR3 sequence: CASTCMYWGLETQYF. DNA for the CDR3: TGCGCCAGTACATGCATGTATTGGGGGCTGGAGACCCAGTACTTC.

About this clone: The junction departs from the called germline gene at one end, perhaps through a read error. This chain joins TRBV28 and TRBJ1-6; 12 bases align to TRBD1. The germline V gene has CDR1 MDHEN and CDR2 SYDVKM. This CDR3 is 14 amino acids long. CDR3 DNA: TGTGCCAGCAGGCGGGACAGGGGGCCGGGTCTGTCTGGTTTT. Translating it yields CASRRDRGPGLSGF. Together with reference TRBV28 and TRBJ1-6, the CDR3 gives the full variable domain: DVKVTQSSRYLVKRTGEKVFLECVQDMDHENMFWYRQDPGLGLRLIYFSYDVKMKEKGDIPEGYSVSREKKERFSLILESASTNQTSMYLCASRRDRGPGLSGFGNGTRLTVT.

This chain links TRBV18 with TRBJ2-7, with D maybe TRBD2 (6 bases). The CDR3 loop spans 15 amino acids. CDR1 KGHSH and CDR2 LQKENI come from the germline V gene. V gave up 3 bases and J gave up 2 bases, with 14 bases separating them. The CDR3 bases are TGTGCCAGCTCACCCCGCCTAGCGCTGACCTACGAGCAGTACTTC. Its protein is CASSPRLALTYEQYF.

The V and J genes are TRBV9 and TRBJ1-1, with a possible D match to TRBD1 (5 bases). The CDR3 is 18 amino acids. The V gene's germline CDR1 is SGDLS and CDR2 YYNGEE. The V and J ends lost 0 bases and 0 bases respectively, with 18 bases between them. In DNA form, the CDR3 reads TGTGCCAGCAGCGTAGCGTTAGCATCGGAGGGGATGAACACTGAAGCTTTCTTT. This gives the protein CASSVALASEGMNTEAFF.

The CDR3 region is CASILGHENTEAFF. The CDR3 bases are TGTGCCAGCATCTTAGGACACGAGAACACTGAAGCTTTCTTT. V is TRBV6-5 and J is TRBJ1-1, with D possibly TRBD1 on 5 matching bases. The CDR3 has 14 amino acids. Germline-derived CDR1 and CDR2 are MNHEY and SVGAGI. V was trimmed by 7 bases and J by 1 base, leaving 13 bases between them.

This clone showed up just once. This chain joins TRBV28 and TRBJ1-2, with D uncertain. Germline values: CDR1 MDHEN, CDR2 SYDVKM. The CDR3 contains 13 residues. V gave up 7 bases and J gave up 2 bases, with 11 bases separating them. The CDR3 here is CASIRGGNYGYTF. CDR3 coding DNA: TGTGCCAGCATTCGGGGAGGGAACTATGGCTACACCTTC.

The CDR3 protein is CASSDIMSLGREKLFF. The CDR3, as DNA: TGTGCCAGCAGTGATATAATGAGTCTAGGGAGAGAAAAACTGTTTTTT. The rearrangement links TRBV6-1 to TRBJ1-4; no clear D gene. The CDR3 totals 16 residues. The V end was cut by 3 bases, the J end by 8 bases, with 19 bases between. Per the germline V gene, CDR1 is MNHNS and CDR2 is SASEGT.